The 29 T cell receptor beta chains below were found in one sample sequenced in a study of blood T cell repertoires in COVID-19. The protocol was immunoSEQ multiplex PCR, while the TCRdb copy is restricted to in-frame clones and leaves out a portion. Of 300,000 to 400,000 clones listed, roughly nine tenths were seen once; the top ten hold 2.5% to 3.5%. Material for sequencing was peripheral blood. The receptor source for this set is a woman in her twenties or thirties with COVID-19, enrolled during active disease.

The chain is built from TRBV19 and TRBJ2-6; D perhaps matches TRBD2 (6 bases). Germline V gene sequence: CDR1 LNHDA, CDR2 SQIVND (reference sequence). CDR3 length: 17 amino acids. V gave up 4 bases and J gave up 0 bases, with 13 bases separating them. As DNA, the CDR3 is TGTGCCAGTAGTAAGGAGGGATCCTTCTCTGGGGCCAACGTCCTGACTTTC. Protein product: CASSKEGSFSGANVLTF.

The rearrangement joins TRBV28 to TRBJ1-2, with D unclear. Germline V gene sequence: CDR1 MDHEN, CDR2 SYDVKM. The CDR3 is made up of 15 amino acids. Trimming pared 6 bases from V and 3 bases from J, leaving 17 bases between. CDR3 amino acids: CASRPAGGKDYGYTF. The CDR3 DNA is TGTGCCAGCAGGCCCGCGGGAGGCAAAGACTATGGCTACACCTTC.

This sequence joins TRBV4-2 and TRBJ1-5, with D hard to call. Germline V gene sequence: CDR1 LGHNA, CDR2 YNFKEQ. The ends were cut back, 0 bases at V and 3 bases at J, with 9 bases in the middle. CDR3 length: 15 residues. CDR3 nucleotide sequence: TGTGCCAGCAGCCAAGATTCCCTCTACAATCAGCCCCAGCATTTT. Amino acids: CASSQDSLYNQPQHF.

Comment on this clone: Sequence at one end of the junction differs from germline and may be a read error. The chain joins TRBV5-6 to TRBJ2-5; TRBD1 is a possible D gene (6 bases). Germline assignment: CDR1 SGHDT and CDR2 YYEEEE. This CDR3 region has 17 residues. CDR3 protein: CASSLFPLNRDQEAQYF. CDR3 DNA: TGTGCCAGCAGCTTGTTTCCCCTAAACAGGGACCAAGAGGCCCAGTACTTC.

DNA for the CDR3: TGTGCCAGTAGTACACGGACAGGGAATGGAAACACCATATATTTT. This translates into CASSTRTGNGNTIYF. The rearrangement links TRBV19 to TRBJ1-3, with 8 bases lining up with TRBD1. Trimming took 4 bases from V and 3 from J; bases not matched to a gene: 5. Per the germline V gene, CDR1 is LNHDA and CDR2 is SQIVND (reference sequence). The CDR3 length is 15 residues. Using reference TRBV19 and TRBJ1-3 for the parts outside the CDR3, the full variable domain is DGGITQSPKYLFRKEGQNVTLSCEQNLNHDAMYWYRQDPGQGLRLIYYSQIVNDFQKGDIAEGYSVSREKKESFPLTVTSAQKNPTAFYLCASSTRTGNGNTIYFGEGSWLTVV.

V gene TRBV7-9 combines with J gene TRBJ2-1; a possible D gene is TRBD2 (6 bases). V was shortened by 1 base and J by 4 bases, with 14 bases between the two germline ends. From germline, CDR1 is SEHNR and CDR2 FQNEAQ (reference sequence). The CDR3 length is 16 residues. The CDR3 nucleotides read TGTGCCAGCAGCTTAGAGGGACTGTTCCTATACAATGAGCAGTTCTTC. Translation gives CASSLEGLFLYNEQFF.

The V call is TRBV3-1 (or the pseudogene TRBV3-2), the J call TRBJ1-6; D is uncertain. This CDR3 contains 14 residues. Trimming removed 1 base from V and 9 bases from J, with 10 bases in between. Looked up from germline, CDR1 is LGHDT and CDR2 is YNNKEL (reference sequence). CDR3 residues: CASSQVAGSSPLHF. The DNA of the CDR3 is TGTGCCAGCAGCCAAGTGGCAGGTAGTTCACCCCTCCACTTT.

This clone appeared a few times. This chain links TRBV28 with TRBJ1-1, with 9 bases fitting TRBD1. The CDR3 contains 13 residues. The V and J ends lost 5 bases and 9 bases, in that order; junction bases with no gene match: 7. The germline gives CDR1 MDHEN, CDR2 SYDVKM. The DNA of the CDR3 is TGTGCCAGCAGTCTACCGGGACAGGGCCAAGCTTTCTTT. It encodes CASSLPGQGQAFF.

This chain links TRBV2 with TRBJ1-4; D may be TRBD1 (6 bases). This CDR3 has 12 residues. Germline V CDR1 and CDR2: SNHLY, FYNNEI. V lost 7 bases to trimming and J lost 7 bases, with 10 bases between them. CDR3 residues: CASMNRAEKLFF. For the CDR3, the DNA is TGTGCCAGCATGAACAGGGCTGAAAAACTGTTTTTT. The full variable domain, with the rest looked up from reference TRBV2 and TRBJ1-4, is EPEVTQTPSHQVTQMGQEVILRCVPISNHLYFYWYRQILGQKVEFLVSFYNNEISEKSEIFDDQFSVERPDGSNFTLKIRSTKLEDSAMYFCASMNRAEKLFFGSGTQLSVL.

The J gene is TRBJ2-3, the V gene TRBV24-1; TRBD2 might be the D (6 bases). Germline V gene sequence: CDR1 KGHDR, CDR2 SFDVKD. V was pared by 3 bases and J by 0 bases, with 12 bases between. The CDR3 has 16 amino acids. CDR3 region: CATSDRGGASTDTQYF. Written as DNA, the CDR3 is TGTGCCACCAGTGATAGAGGCGGGGCTAGCACAGATACGCAGTATTTT.

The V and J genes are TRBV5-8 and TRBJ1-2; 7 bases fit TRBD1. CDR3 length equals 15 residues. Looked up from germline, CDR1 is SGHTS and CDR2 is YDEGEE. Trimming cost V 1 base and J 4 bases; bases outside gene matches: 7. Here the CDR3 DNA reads TGTGCCAGCAGCTTGTTCTTGACAGGGACCTATGGCTACACCTTC. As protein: CASSLFLTGTYGYTF.

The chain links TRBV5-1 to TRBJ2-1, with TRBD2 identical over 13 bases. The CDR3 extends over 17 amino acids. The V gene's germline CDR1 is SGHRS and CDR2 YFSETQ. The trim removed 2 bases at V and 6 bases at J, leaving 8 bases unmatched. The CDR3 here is CASSFTSGGAIGNEQFF. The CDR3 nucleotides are TGCGCCAGCAGCTTCACTAGCGGGGGGGCAATAGGCAATGAGCAGTTCTTC.

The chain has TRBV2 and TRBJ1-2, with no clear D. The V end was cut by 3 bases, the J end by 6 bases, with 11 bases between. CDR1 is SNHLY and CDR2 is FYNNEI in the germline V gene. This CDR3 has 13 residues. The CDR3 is CASSDKVAHGYTF. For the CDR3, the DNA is TGTGCCAGCAGTGACAAGGTAGCGCATGGCTACACCTTC.

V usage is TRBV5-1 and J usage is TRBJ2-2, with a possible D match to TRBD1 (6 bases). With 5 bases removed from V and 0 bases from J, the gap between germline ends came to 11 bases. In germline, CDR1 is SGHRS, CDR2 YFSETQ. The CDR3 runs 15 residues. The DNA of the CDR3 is TGCGCCAGCAGAGACAGGATAGCGAACACCGGGGAGCTGTTTTTT. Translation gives CASRDRIANTGELFF.

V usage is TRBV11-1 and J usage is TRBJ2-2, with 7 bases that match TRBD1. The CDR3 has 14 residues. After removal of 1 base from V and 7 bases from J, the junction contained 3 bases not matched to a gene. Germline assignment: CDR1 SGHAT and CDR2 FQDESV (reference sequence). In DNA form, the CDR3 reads TGTGCCAGCAGCTTAGTGCCAGGGGGCGGGGAGCTGTTTTTT. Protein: CASSLVPGGGELFF.

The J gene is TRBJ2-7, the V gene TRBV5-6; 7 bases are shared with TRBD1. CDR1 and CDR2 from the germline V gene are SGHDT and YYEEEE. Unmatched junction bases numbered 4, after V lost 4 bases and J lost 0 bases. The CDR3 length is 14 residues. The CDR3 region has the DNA TGTGCCAGCAGCACCGGGACAGCCTCCTACGAGCAGTACGTC. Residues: CASSTGTASYEQYV.

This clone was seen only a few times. The CDR3 bases are TGTGCCAGCAGCCCGGGACTAGCGGCCACCGGGGAGCTGTTTTTT. This translates into CASSPGLAATGELFF. The rearrangement joins TRBV3-1 (or the pseudogene TRBV3-2) to TRBJ2-2; TRBD2 aligns across 11 bases. The germline gives CDR1 LGHDT, CDR2 YNNKEL (reference sequence). J lost 4 bases, V lost 4 bases, and 2 bases had no gene match. The CDR3 consists of 15 residues.

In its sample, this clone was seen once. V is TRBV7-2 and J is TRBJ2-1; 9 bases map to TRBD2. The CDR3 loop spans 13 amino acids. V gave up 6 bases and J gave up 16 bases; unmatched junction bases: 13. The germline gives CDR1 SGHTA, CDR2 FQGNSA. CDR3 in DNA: TGTGCCAGCAGGAGGGGGGTTGCGGGAGGGGATTTCTTC. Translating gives CASRRGVAGGDFF.

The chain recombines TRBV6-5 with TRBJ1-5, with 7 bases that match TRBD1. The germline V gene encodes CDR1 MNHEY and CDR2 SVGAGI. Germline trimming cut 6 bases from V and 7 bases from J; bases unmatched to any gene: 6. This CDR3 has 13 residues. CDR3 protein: CASSYRGGQPQHF. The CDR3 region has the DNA TGTGCCAGCAGCTACAGGGGTGGGCAGCCCCAGCATTTT.

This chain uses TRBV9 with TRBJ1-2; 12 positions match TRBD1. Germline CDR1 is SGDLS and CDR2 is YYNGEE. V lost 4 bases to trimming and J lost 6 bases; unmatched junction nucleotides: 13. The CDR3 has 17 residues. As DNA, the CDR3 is TGTGCCAGCAGCTCTTGGGACAGGGGGCTCGATAGGGATGGCTACACCTTC. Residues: CASSSWDRGLDRDGYTF.

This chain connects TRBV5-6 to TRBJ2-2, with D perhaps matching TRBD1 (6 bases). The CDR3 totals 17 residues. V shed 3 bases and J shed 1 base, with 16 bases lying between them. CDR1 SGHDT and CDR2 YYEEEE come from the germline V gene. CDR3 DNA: TGTGCCAGCAGCTCCCTTTTTCAGGGACAGAACACCGGGGAGCTGTTTTTT. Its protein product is CASSSLFQGQNTGELFF.

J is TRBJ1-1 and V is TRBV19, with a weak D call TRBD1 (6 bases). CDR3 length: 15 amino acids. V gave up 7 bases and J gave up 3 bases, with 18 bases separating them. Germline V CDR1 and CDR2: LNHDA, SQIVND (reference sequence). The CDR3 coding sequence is TGTGCCAGTAACCCTCGGGACAACGTTTACACTGAAGCTTTCTTT. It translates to CASNPRDNVYTEAFF.

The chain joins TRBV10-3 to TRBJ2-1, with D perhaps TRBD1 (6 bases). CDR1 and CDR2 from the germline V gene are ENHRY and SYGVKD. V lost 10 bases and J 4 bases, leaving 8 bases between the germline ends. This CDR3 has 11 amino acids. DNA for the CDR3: TGTGCCACCGGACAGTACAATGAGCAGTTCTTC. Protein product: CATGQYNEQFF.

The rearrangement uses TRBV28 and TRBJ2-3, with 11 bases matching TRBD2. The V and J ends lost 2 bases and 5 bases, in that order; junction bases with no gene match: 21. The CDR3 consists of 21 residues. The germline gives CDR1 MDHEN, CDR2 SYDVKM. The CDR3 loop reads CASSLRGSRQTSGRKEDTQYF. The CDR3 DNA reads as TGTGCCAGCAGTTTAAGAGGTTCCAGACAAACTAGCGGGAGAAAGGAAGATACGCAGTATTTT.

CDR3: CASNRDGAGANVLTF. The CDR3 bases are TGTGCCAGCAACAGGGATGGTGCTGGGGCCAACGTCCTGACTTTC. The V and J genes are TRBV2 and TRBJ2-6, with a tentative D call TRBD1 (6 bases). From germline, CDR1 is SNHLY and CDR2 FYNNEI. Deletions cut 7 bases from V and 2 bases from J, with 12 bases between. The CDR3 runs 15 residues.

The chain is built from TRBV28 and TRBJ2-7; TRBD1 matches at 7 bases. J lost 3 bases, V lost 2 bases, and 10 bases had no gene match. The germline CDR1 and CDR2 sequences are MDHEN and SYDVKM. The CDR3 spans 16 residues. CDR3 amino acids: CASSLPSDRLFYEQYF. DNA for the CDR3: TGTGCCAGCAGTTTACCTTCGGACAGGCTCTTCTACGAGCAGTACTTC.

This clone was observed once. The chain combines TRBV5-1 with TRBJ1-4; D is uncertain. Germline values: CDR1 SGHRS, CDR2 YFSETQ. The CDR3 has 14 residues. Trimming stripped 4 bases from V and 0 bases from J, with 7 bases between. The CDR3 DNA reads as TGCGCCAGCAGCCCAACAGCAACTAATGAAAAACTGTTTTTT. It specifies CASSPTATNEKLFF.

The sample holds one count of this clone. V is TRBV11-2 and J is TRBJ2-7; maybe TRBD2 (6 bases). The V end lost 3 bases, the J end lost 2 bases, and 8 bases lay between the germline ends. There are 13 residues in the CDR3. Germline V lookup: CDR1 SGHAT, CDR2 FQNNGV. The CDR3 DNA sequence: TGTGCCAGCAGCTTTGGCGGGGCCTACGAGCAGTACGTC. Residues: CASSFGGAYEQYV.

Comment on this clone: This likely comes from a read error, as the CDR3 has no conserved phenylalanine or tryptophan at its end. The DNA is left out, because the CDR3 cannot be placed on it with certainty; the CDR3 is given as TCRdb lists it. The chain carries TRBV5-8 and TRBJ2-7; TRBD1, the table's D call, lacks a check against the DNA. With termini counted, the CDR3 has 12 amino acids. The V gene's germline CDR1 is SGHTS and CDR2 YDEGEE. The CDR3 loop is CASSLAAVGTGM.